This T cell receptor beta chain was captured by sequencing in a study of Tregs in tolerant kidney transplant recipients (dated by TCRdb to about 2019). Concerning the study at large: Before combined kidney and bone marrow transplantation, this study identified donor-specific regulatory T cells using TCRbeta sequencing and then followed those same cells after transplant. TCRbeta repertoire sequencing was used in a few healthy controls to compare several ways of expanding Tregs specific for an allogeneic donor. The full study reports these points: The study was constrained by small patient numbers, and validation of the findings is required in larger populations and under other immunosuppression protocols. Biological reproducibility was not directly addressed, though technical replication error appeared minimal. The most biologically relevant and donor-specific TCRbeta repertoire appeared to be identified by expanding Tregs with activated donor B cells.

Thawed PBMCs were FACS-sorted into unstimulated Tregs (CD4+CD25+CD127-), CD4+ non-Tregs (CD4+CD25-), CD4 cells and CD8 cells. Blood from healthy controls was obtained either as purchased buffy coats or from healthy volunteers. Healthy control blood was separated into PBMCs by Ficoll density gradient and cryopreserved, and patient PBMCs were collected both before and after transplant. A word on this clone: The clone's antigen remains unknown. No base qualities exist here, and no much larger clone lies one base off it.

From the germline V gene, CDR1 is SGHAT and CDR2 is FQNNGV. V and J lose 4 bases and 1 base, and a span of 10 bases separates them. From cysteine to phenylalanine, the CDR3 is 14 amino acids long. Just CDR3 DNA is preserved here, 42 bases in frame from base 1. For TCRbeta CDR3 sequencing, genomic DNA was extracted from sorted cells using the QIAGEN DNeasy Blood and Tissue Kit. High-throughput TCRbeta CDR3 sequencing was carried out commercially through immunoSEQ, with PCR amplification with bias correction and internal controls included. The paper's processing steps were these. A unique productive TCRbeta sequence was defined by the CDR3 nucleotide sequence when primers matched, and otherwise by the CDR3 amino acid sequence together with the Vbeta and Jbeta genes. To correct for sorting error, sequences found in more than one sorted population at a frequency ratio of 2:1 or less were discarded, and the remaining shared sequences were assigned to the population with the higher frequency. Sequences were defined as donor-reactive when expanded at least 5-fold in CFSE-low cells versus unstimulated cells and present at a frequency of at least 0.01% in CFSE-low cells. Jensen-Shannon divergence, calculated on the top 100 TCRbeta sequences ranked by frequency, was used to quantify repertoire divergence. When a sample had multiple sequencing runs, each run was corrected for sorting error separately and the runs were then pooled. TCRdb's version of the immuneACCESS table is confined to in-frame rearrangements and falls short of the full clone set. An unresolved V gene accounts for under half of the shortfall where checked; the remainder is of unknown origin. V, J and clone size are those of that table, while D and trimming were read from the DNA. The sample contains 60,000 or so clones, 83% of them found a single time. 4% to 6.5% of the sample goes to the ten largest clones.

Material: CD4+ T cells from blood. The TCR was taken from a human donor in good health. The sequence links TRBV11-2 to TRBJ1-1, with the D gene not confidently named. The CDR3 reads CASSSLRGNTEAFF. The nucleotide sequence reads TGTGCCAGCAGCTCCCTTCGAGGGAACACTGAAGCTTTCTTT.